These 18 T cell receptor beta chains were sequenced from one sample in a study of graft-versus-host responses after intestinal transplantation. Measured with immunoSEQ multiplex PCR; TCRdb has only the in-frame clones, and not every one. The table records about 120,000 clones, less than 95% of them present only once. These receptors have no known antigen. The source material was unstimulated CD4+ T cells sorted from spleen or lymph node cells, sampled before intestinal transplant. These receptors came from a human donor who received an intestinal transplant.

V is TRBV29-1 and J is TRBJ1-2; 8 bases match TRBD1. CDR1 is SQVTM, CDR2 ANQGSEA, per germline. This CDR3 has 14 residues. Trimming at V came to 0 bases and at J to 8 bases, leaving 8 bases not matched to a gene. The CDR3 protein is CSVEDYQGAGGYTF. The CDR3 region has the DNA TGCAGCGTTGAAGACTACCAGGGGGCGGGAGGCTACACCTTC.

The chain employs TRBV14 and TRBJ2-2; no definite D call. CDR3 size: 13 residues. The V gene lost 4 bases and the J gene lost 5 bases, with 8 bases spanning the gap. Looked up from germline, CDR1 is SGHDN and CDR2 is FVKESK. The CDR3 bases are TGTGCCAGCAGCCTATTAGCTACCGGGGAGCTGTTTTTT. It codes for CASSLLATGELFF.

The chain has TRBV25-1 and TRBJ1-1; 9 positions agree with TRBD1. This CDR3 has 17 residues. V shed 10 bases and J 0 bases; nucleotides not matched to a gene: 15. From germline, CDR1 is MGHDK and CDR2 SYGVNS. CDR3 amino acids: CATGKTGTGSVNTEAFF. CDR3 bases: TGTGCCACCGGAAAAACCGGGACAGGGTCGGTGAACACTGAAGCTTTCTTT.

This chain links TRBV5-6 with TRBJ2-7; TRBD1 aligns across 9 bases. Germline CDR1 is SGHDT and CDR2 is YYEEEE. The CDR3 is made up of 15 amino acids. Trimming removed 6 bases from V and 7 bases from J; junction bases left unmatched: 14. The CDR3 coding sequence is TGTGCCAGCAACACCGGACAGGGGTTTTCCAGAGAGCAGTACTTC. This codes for CASNTGQGFSREQYF.

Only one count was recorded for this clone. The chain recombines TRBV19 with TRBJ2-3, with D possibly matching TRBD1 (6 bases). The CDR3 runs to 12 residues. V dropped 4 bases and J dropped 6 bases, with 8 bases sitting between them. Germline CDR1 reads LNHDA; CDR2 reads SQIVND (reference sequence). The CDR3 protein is CASSSRGDTQYF. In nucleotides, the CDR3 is TGTGCCAGTAGTAGTAGGGGGGATACGCAGTATTTT.

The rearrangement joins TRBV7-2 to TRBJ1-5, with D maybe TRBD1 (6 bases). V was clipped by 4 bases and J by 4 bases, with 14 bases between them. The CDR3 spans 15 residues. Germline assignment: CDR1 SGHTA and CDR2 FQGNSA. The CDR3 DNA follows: TGTGCCAGCAGCTCGCAAGCAGGGGATAATCAGCCCCAGCATTTT. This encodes CASSSQAGDNQPQHF.

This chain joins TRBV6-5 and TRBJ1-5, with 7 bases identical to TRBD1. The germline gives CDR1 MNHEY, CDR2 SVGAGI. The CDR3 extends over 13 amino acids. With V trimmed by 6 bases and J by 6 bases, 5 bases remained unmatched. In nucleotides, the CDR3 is TGTGCCAGCAGGACAGGGCTAAGTCAGCCCCAGCATTTT. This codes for CASRTGLSQPQHF.

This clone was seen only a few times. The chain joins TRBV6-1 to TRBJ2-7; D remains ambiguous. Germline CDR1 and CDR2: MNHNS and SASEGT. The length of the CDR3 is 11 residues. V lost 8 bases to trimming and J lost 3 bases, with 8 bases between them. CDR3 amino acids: CASLGFYEQYF. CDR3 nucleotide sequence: TGTGCCAGCCTCGGGTTCTACGAGCAGTACTTC.

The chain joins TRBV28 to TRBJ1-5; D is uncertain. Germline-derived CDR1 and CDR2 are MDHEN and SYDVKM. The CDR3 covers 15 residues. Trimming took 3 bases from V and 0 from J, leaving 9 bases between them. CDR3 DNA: TGTGCCAGCAGTTTGGGGAGGGCTAGCAATCAGCCCCAGCATTTT. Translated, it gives CASSLGRASNQPQHF.

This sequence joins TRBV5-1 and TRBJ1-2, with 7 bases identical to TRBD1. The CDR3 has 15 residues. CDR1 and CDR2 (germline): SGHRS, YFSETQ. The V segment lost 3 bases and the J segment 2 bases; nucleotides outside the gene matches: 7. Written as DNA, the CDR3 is TGCGCCAGCAGCTCGACAGGGACGAAGAACTATGGCTACACCTTC. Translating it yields CASSSTGTKNYGYTF. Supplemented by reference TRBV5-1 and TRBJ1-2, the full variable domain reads KAGVTQTPRYLIKTRGQQVTLSCSPISGHRSVSWYQQTPGQGLQFLFEYFSETQRNKGNFPGRFSGRQFSNSRSEMNVSTLELGDSALYLCASSSTGTKNYGYTFGSGTRLTVV.

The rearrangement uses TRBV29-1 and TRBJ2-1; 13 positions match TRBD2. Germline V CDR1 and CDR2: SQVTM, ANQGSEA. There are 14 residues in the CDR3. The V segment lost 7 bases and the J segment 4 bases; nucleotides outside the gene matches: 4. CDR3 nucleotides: TGCAGCGGCAAACTAGCGGGAGGGTACAATGAGCAGTTCTTC. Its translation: CSGKLAGGYNEQFF.

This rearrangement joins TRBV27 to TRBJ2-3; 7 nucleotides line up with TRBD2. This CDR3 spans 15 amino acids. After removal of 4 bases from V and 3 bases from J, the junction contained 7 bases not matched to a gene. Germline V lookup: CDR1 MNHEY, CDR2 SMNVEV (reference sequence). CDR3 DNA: TGTGCCAGCAGTTCCTCAGGGAGGGCGACAGATACGCAGTATTTT. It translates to CASSSSGRATDTQYF.

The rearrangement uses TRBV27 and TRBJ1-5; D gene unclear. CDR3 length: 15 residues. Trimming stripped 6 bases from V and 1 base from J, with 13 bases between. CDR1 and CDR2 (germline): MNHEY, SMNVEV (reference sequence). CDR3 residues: CASSPRGLSNQPQHF. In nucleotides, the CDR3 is TGTGCCAGCAGCCCGCGGGGTCTCAGCAATCAGCCCCAGCATTTT.

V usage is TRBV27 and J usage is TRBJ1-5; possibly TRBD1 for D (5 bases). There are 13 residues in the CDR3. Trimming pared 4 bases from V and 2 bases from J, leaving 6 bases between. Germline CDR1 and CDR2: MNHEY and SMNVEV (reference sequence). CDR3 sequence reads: CASSSGGNQPQHF. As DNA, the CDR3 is TGTGCCAGCAGTTCGGGGGGCAATCAGCCCCAGCATTTT.

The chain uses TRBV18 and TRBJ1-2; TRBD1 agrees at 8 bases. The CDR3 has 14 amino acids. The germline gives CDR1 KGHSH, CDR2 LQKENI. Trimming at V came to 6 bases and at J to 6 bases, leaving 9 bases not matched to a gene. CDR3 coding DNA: TGTGCCAGCTCCCATTTTGGACAGGGAGATGGCTACACCTTC. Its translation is CASSHFGQGDGYTF.

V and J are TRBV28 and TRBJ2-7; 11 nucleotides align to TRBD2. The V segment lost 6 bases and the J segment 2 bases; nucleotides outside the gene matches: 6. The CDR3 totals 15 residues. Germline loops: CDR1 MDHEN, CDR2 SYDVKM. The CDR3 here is CASRTGLAAAYEQYF. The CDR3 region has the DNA TGTGCCAGCAGGACGGGACTAGCGGCCGCCTACGAGCAGTACTTC.

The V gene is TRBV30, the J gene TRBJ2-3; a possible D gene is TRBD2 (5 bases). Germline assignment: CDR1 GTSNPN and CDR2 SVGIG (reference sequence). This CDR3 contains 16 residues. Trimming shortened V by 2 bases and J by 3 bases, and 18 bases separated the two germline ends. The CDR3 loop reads CAWSRGRGAGTDTQYF. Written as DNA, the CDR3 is TGTGCCTGGAGTAGAGGTCGGGGAGCAGGTACAGATACGCAGTATTTT.

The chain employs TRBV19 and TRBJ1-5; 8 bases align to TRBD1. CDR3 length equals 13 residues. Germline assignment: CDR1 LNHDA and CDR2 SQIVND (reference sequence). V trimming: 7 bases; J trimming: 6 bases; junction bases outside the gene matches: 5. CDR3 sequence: CASTLDRAQPQHF. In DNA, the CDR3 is TGTGCCAGTACCCTGGACAGGGCTCAGCCCCAGCATTTT.